The 7 T cell receptor beta chains in this list originate from one sample, sequenced in a study of cytomegalovirus exposure and HLA in healthy donors. The PCR contained 60 Vbeta and 13 Jbeta primers. Generated by immunoSEQ multiplex PCR, the TCRdb table keeps only in-frame clones and is missing some. Among 130,000 or so clones, roughly 80% were seen once, and the ten largest hold 2% to 2.5%. The specimen was PBMCs. The source of these receptors is a woman aged 40-49 years in good health and CMV-seropositive.

The chain joins TRBV7-2 to TRBJ2-5; 13 bases fit TRBD2. The germline V gene encodes CDR1 SGHTA and CDR2 FQGNSA. The V gene end was trimmed by 5 bases and the J gene end by 5 bases; junction bases not matched to a gene: 2. The CDR3 is 14 amino acids. The CDR3 nucleotides are TGTGCCAGCAGCCCGGGACTAGCGGGGGAGACCCAGTACTTC. Residues: CASSPGLAGETQYF.

J is TRBJ2-1 and V is TRBV7-9, with 11 bases lining up with TRBD1. The V gene's germline CDR1 is SEHNR and CDR2 FQNEAQ (reference sequence). The ends lost 3 bases at V and 6 bases at J; junction bases unmatched: 4. The CDR3 is 15 amino acids. The CDR3 reads CASSLGQGVTNEQFF. Written as DNA, the CDR3 is TGTGCCAGCAGCTTGGGACAGGGGGTTACCAATGAGCAGTTCTTC.

The gene calls are TRBV7-6 and TRBJ2-2, with 12 nucleotides matching TRBD2. This CDR3 is built from 18 residues. The V and J ends lost 4 bases and 0 bases, in that order; junction bases with no gene match: 6. The germline CDR1 and CDR2 sequences are SGHVS and FNYEAQ. The CDR3 DNA is TGTGCCAGCAGCTCCAGACTAGCGGGGGCGCCGAACACCGGGGAGCTGTTTTTT. It codes for CASSSRLAGAPNTGELFF. The entire variable domain, with the rest obtained from reference TRBV7-6 and TRBJ2-2, is as follows: GAGVSQSPRYKVTKRGQDVALRCDPISGHVSLYWYRQALGQGPEFLTYFNYEAQQDKSGLPNDRFSAERPEGSISTLTIQRTEQRDSAMYRCASSSRLAGAPNTGELFFGEGSRLTVL.

The chain couples TRBV4-3 to TRBJ1-1; tentatively, D is TRBD1 (5 bases). The germline V and J ends were trimmed by 4 bases and 7 bases, with 13 bases remaining between them. The CDR3 consists of 13 residues. Germline loops: CDR1 LGHNA, CDR2 YSLEER. The CDR3 protein is CASSPGLGDEAFF. The CDR3, as DNA: TGCGCCAGCAGCCCGGGACTTGGGGATGAAGCTTTCTTT.

The J gene is TRBJ2-1, the V gene TRBV19; D possibly corresponds to TRBD1 (6 bases). V lost 3 bases and J 3 bases, leaving 15 bases between the germline ends. The CDR3 has 16 amino acids. Germline V CDR1 and CDR2: LNHDA, SQIVND (reference sequence). CDR3 bases: TGTGCCAGTAGTATGGCCGCCAGGGGCCACTACAATGAGCAGTTCTTC. Residues: CASSMAARGHYNEQFF.

The chain recombines TRBV5-1 with TRBJ2-3; 8 positions match TRBD1. The CDR3 is 15 amino acids. V trimming: 4 bases; J trimming: 6 bases; junction bases outside the gene matches: 10. The germline V gene has CDR1 SGHRS and CDR2 YFSETQ. The CDR3 DNA is TGCGCCAGCAGCCGCACAGGGGGTGCGGGGGATACGCAGTATTTT. Protein sequence: CASSRTGGAGDTQYF. Filled out from reference TRBV5-1 and TRBJ2-3, the complete variable domain reads KAGVTQTPRYLIKTRGQQVTLSCSPISGHRSVSWYQQTPGQGLQFLFEYFSETQRNKGNFPGRFSGRQFSNSRSEMNVSTLELGDSALYLCASSRTGGAGDTQYFGPGTRLTVL.

This chain uses TRBV6-1 with TRBJ2-1, with D possibly TRBD1 on 6 matching bases. Germline loops: CDR1 MNHNS, CDR2 SASEGT. The CDR3 extends over 17 amino acids. V was trimmed by 4 bases and J by 5 bases, leaving 21 bases between them. CDR3 nucleotides: TGTGCCAGCAGTGTGCCCAACAGGGTCCGTTTTAACAATGAGCAGTTCTTC. Encoded protein: CASSVPNRVRFNNEQFF.